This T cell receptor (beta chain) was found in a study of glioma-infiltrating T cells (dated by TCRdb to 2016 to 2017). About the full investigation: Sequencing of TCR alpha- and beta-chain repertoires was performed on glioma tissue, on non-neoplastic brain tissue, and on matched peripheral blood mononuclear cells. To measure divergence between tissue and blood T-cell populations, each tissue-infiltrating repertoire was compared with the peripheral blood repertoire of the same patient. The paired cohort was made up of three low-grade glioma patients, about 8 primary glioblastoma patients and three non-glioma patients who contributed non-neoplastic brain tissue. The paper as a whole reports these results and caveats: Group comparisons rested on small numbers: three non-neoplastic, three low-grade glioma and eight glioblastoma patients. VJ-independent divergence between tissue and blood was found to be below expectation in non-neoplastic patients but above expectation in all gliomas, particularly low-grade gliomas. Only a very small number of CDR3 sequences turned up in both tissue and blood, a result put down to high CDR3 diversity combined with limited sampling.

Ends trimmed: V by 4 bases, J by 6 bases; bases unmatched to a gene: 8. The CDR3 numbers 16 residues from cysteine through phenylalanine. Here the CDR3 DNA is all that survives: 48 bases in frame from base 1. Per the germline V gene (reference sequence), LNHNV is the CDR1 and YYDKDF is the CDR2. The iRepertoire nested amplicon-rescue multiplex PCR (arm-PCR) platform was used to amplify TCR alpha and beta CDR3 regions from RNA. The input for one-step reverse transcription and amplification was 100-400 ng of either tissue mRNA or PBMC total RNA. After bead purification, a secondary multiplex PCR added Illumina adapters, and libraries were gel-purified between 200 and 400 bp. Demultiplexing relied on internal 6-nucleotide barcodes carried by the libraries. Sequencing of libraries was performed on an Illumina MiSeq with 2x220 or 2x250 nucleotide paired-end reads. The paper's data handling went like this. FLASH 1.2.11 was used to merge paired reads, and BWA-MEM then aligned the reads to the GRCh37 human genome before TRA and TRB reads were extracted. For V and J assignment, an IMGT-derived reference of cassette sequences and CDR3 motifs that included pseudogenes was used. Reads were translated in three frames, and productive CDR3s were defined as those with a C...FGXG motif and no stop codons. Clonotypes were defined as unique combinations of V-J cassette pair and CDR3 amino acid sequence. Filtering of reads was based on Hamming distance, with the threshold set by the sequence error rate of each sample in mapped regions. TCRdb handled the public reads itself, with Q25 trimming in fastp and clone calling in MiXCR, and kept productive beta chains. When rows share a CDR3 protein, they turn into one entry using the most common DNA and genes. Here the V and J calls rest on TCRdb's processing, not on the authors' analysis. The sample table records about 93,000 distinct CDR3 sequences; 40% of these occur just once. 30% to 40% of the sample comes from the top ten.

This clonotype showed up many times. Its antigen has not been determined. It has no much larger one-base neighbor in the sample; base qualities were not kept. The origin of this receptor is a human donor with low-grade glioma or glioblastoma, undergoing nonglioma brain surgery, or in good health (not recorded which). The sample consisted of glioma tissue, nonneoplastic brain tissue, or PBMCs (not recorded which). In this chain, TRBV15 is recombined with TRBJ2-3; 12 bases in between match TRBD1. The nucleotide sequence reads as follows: TGTGCCACCAGCATACCCCGGGACAGGGGGCCTGATACGCAGTATTTT. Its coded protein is CATSIPRDRGPDTQYF. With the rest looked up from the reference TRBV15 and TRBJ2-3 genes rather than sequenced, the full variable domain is DAMVIQNPRYQVTQFGKPVTLSCSQTLNHNVMYWYQQKSSQAPKLLFHYYDKDFNNEADTPDNFQSRRPNTSFCFLDIRSPGLGDTAMYLCATSIPRDRGPDTQYFGPGTRLTVL.